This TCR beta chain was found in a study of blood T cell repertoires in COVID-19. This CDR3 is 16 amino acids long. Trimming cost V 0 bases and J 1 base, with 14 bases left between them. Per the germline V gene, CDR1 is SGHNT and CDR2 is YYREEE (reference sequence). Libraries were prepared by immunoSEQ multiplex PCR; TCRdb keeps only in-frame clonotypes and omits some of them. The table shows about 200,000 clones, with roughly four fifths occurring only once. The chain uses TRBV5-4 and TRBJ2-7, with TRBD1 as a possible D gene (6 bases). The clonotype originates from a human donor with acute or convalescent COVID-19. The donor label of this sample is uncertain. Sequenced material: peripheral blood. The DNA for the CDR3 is TGTGCCAGCAGCTTGGTCGGCCCCGGGACATCCTACGAGCAGTACTTC. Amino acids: CASSLVGPGTSYEQYF.